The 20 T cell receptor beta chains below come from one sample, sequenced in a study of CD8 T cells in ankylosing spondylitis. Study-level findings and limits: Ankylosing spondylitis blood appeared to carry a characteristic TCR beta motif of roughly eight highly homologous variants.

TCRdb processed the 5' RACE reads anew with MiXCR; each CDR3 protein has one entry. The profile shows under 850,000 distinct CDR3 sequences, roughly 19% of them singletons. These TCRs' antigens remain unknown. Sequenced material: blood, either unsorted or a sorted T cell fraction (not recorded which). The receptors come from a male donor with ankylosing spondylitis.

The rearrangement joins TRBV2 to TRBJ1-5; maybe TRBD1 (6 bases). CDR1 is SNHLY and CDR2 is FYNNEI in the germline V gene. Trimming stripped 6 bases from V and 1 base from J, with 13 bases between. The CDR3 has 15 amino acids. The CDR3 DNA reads TGTGCCAGCAGCCCCGGGACAATCAGCAATCAGCCCCAGCATTTT. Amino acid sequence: CASSPGTISNQPQHF.

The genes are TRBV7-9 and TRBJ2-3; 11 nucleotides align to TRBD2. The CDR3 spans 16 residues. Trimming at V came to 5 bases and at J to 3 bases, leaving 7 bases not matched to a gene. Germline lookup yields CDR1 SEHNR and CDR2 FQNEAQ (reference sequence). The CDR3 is CASSNPGLAGTDTQYF. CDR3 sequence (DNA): TGTGCCAGCAGCAACCCAGGACTAGCGGGTACAGATACGCAGTATTTT.

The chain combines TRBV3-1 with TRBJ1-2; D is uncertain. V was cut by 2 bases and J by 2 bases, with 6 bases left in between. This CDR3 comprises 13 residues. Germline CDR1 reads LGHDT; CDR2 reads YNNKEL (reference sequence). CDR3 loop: CASSQQENYGYTF. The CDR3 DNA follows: TGTGCCAGCAGCCAACAGGAGAACTATGGCTACACCTTC.

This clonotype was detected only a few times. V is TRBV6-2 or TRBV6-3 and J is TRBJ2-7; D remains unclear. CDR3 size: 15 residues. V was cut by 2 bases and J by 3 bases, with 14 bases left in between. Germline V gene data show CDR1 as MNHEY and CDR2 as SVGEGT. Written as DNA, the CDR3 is TGTGCCAGCAGTTACATGCAGACCCAATTCTACGAGCAGTACTTC. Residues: CASSYMQTQFYEQYF.

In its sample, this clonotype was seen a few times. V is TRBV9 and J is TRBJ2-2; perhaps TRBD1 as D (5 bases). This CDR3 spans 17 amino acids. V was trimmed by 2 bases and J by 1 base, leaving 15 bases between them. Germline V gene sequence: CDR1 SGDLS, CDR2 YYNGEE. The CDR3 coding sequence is TGTGCCAGCAGCGTTGCCAAAGGGCAGGGGAACACCGGGGAGCTGTTTTTT. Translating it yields CASSVAKGQGNTGELFF.

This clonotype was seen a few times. The CDR3 region is CASSQDGGSPSYEQYF. The CDR3 nucleotides are TGTGCCAGCAGCCAAGATGGCGGGAGCCCCTCCTACGAGCAGTACTTC. The chain combines TRBV4-2 with TRBJ2-7, with 7 bases lining up with TRBD2. The germline V gene encodes CDR1 LGHNA and CDR2 YNFKEQ. V shed 0 bases, J shed 0 bases, and the junction held 5 bases outside the gene matches. This CDR3 comprises 16 residues.

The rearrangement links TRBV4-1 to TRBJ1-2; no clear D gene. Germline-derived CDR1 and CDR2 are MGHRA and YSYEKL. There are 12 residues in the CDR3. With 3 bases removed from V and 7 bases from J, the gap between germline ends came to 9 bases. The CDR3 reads CASSQGRAGYTF. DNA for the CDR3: TGCGCCAGCAGCCAGGGGAGGGCTGGCTACACCTTC.

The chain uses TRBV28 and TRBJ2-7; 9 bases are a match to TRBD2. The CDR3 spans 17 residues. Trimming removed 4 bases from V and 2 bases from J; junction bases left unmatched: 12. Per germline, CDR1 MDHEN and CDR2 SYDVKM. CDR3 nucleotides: TGTGCCAGCAGTTCCCCTAAAGGCGGGAGGGCCCCCTACGAGCAGTACTTC. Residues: CASSSPKGGRAPYEQYF.

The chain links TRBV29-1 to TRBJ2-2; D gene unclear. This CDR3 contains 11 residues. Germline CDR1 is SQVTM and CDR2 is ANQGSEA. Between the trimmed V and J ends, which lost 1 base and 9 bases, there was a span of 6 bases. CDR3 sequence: CSVEVGWELFF. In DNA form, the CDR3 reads TGCAGCGTTGAAGTCGGGTGGGAGCTGTTTTTT.

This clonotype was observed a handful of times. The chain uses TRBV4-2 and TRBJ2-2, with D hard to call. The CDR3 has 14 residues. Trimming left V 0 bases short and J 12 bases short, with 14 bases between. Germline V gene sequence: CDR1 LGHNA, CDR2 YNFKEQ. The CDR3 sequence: CASSQDWTSGKLFF. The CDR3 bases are TGTGCCAGCAGCCAAGATTGGACGTCAGGAAAGCTGTTTTTT.

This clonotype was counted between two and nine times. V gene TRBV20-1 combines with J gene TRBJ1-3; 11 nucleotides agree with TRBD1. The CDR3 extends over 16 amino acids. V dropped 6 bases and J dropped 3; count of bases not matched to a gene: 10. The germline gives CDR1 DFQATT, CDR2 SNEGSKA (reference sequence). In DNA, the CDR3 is TGCAGTGCCCGTCCCGGGACAGGGGGTGGTGGAAACACCATATATTTT. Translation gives CSARPGTGGGGNTIYF.

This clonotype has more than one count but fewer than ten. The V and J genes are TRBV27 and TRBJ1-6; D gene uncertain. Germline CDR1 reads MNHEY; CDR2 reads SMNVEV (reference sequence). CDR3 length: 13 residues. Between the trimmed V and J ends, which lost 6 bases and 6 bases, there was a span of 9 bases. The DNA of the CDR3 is TGTGCCAGCAGCGCTGGGCTTAATTCACCCCTCCACTTT. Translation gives CASSAGLNSPLHF.

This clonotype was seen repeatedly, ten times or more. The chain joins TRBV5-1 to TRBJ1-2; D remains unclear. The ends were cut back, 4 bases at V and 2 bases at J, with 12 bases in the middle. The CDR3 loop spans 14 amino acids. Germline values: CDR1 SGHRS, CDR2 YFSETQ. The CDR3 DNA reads TGCGCCAGCAGCCCCGGTGGAGCAAACTATGGCTACACCTTC. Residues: CASSPGGANYGYTF.

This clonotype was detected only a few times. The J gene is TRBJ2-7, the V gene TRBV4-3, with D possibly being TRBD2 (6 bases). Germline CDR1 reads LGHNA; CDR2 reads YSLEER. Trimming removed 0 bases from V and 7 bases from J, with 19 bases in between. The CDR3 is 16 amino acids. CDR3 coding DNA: TGCGCCAGCAGCCAAGATGGGGTAGCGGTCGGGGAGGAGCAGTACTTC. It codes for CASSQDGVAVGEEQYF.

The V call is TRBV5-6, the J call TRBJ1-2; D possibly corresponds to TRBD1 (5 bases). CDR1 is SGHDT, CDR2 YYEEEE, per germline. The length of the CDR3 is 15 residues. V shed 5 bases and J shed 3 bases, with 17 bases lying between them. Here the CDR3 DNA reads TGTGCCAGCAGTTACCAAGGGGTTTCGTACTATGGCTACACCTTC. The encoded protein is CASSYQGVSYYGYTF.

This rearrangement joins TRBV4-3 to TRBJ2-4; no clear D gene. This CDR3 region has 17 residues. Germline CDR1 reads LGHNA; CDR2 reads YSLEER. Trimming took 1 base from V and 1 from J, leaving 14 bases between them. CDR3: CASSQGLVTYAKNIQYF. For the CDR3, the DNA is TGCGCCAGCAGCCAAGGGCTGGTAACCTACGCCAAAAACATTCAGTACTTC.

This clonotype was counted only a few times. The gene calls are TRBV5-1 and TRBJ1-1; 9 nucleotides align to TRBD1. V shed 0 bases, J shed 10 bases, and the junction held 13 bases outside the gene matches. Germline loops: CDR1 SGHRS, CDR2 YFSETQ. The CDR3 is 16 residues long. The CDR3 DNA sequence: TGCGCCAGCAGCTTGGATGGAAATGACAGGGGGGATCGAGCTTTCTTT. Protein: CASSLDGNDRGDRAFF.

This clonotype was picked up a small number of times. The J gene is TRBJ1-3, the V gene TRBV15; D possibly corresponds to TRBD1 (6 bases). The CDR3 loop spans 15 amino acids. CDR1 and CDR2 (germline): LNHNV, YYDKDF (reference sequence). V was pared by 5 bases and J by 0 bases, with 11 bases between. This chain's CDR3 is CATSVGTSSGNTIYF. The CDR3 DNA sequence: TGTGCCACCAGCGTTGGGACAAGCTCTGGAAACACCATATATTTT.

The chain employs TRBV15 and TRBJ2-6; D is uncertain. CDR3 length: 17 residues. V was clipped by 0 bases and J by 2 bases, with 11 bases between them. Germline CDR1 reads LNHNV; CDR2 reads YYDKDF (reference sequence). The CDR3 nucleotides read TGTGCCACCAGCAGAGACAAAAAGCAGGCTGGGGCCAACGTCCTGACTTTC. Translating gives CATSRDKKQAGANVLTF.

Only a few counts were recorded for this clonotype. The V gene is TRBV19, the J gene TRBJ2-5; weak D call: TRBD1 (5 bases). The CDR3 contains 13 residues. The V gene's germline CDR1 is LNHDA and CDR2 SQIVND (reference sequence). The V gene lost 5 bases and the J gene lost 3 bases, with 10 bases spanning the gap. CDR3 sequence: CASSADSEETQYF. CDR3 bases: TGTGCCAGTAGTGCCGACAGTGAAGAGACCCAGTACTTC.